These 2 T cell receptor beta chains were all obtained from the same sample, sequenced in a study of blood T cells in healthy people across ages (dated by TCRdb to between 2015 and 2016). Library generation was performed with 5' RACE. Sequencing took place on an Illumina HiSeq 2500. A second PCR of about 6 to 12 cycles was run with a J-beta primer mix and a sample-barcoded 5' primer. Clones were called with MiXCR by TCRdb after fastp trimmed the public reads at Q25, and only in-frame beta chains were retained. Each CDR3 protein appears once, grouped with its most common genes and DNA. The sample contains around 1.5 million distinct CDR3 sequences, 59% of them found a single time. The top ten clones comprise over 6.5% of the sample. The sequenced sample consisted of blood. Source of these receptors: a man between 18 and 29 years old in good health.

A single count supports this clonotype. V gene TRBV6-2 or TRBV6-3 combines with J gene TRBJ1-5; D not certain. Trimming stripped 5 bases from V and 3 bases from J, with 5 bases between. Germline CDR1 MNHEY, CDR2 SVGEGT. This CDR3 region has 12 residues. CDR3 bases: TGTGCCAGCAGTAACTTCAATCAGCCCCAGCATTTT. Translated: CASSNFNQPQHF.

The genes are TRBV20-1 and TRBJ2-6, with 7 bases fitting TRBD1. The CDR3 runs 14 residues. J was trimmed by 2 bases and V by 6 bases; bases with no gene match: 4. CDR1 and CDR2 from the germline V gene are DFQATT and SNEGSKA (reference sequence). Here the CDR3 DNA reads TGCAGTGCAGCGACAGGGCCTGGGGCCAACGTCCTGACTTTC. It codes for CSAATGPGANVLTF.